This T cell receptor (beta chain) is from a study of CD8+ T cells in alopecia areata. RNA extraction and reverse transcription yielded cDNA as sequencing template. The data were produced by immunoSEQ multiplex PCR, yet TCRdb's version contains in-frame clones alone and is incomplete. The data show around 100,000 clones, roughly two fifths seen once. This clone was counted only a few times. The antigen remains unidentified. General study results and limits: Lesional scalp exceeded normal scalp in clonality, especially in alopecia totalis/universalis.

CDR1 is SGHTA, CDR2 FQGNSA, per germline. The CDR3 runs 17 residues. V was clipped by 5 bases and J by 2 bases; unmatched bases: 9. Sequenced: CD4+ T cells sorted from blood. The chain recombines TRBV7-2 with TRBJ2-3, with 11 bases identical to TRBD2. The clonotype comes from a human donor with alopecia areata. The CDR3 is CASSASSGGTPTDTQYF. CDR3 DNA: TGTGCCAGCAGCGCCTCTAGCGGGGGGACCCCCACAGATACGCAGTATTTT.